The 17 T cell receptor beta chains in this list originate from one sample, sequenced in a study of shared clonotypes between healthy human individuals. Only in-frame clones appear in the TCRdb table, and some are missing; sequencing was by immunoSEQ multiplex PCR. The repertoire holds around 100,000 clones, under 70% seen once, with about 22% in the top ten. Sequencing was carried out using memory CD8+ T cells sorted from blood. Subset given: CD45RO+ cells pooled with CCR7-negative TemRA cells. The source of these receptors is a woman in her twenties or thirties in good health.

The chain joins TRBV7-8 to TRBJ1-5; 9 bases are shared with TRBD1. J was trimmed by 7 bases and V by 3 bases; bases with no gene match: 7. The CDR3 spans 15 residues. Germline-derived CDR1 and CDR2 are SGHVS and FQNEAQ. The CDR3 DNA reads as TGTGCCAGCAGCTTCTCTGACAGGGGGTTCCAGCCCCAGCATTTT. It translates to CASSFSDRGFQPQHF.

This chain uses TRBV7-8 with TRBJ1-5, with TRBD1 as a possible D gene (6 bases). In germline, CDR1 is SGHVS, CDR2 FQNEAQ. Deletions cut 6 bases from V and 7 bases from J, with 10 bases between. The CDR3 spans 12 residues. In DNA, the CDR3 is TGTGCCAGCAGTCCAGGGGAACAGCCCCAGCATTTT. It specifies CASSPGEQPQHF.

The rearrangement uses TRBV7-9 and TRBJ2-7, with D possibly matching TRBD2 (6 bases). Trimming left V 3 bases short and J 6 bases short, with 15 bases between. Germline values: CDR1 SEHNR, CDR2 FQNEAQ (reference sequence). The CDR3 has 14 amino acids. CDR3 in DNA: TGTGCCAGCAGCTTTTTAAGCGGAGGGCTCGAGCAGTACTTC. Its protein product is CASSFLSGGLEQYF.

The V and J genes are TRBV25-1 and TRBJ2-2, with 7 nucleotides matching TRBD2. The CDR3 totals 17 residues. V was pared by 1 base and J by 3 bases, with 8 bases of the junction left unmatched. Germline CDR1 reads MGHDK; CDR2 reads SYGVNS. CDR3 bases: TGTGCCAGCAGTGAATTGGGGAGGGTGGCCGACACCGGGGAGCTGTTTTTT. Its protein is CASSELGRVADTGELFF.

The chain links TRBV9 to TRBJ2-1, with 8 nucleotides matching TRBD2. The CDR3 covers 16 residues. In germline, CDR1 is SGDLS, CDR2 YYNGEE. J gave up 8 bases and V 3 bases, and 13 bases lay outside the gene matches. This CDR3 is CASSATSGIVGHEQFF. CDR3 in DNA: TGTGCCAGCAGCGCCACTAGCGGAATAGTTGGTCATGAGCAGTTCTTC.

This sequence joins TRBV5-1 and TRBJ2-2; 11 nucleotides agree with TRBD2. Germline V gene data show CDR1 as SGHRS and CDR2 as YFSETQ. Trimming removed 1 base from V and 0 bases from J; junction bases left unmatched: 5. CDR3 length: 18 residues. Here the CDR3 reads CASSLYGLAGPNTGELFF. The CDR3 nucleotides read TGCGCCAGCAGCTTGTACGGACTAGCGGGCCCGAACACCGGGGAGCTGTTTTTT.

The chain joins TRBV7-9 to TRBJ2-5; D assignment may be TRBD1 or TRBD2 (5 bases each). The CDR3 sequence is 14 residues long. The germline V gene has CDR1 SEHNR and CDR2 FQNEAQ (reference sequence). Trimming removed 5 bases at V and 4 bases at J, with 14 bases between. CDR3 sequence: CASSTPGTGETQYF. The CDR3 DNA is TGTGCCAGCAGCACCCCCGGGACCGGAGAGACCCAGTACTTC.

This rearrangement joins TRBV29-1 to TRBJ2-2; 8 bases agree with TRBD2. This CDR3 is built from 14 residues. Germline V CDR1 and CDR2: SQVTM, ANQGSEA. V lost 4 bases, J lost 1 base, and 2 bases stayed unmatched. The CDR3: CSVAGGLNTGELFF. As DNA, the CDR3 is TGCAGCGTTGCGGGGGGGCTGAACACCGGGGAGCTGTTTTTT.

The chain joins TRBV28 to TRBJ2-7, with TRBD1 identical over 8 bases. CDR3 length: 14 residues. The germline V gene has CDR1 MDHEN and CDR2 SYDVKM. The V segment lost 7 bases and the J segment 2 bases; nucleotides outside the gene matches: 7. In nucleotides, the CDR3 is TGTGCCAGCAAGCGGACAGGGCTTACCTACGAGCAGTACTTC. Residues: CASKRTGLTYEQYF.

This clone was recorded only once. The rearrangement uses TRBV5-6 and TRBJ2-7, with a weak D call TRBD2 (5 bases). Trimming removed 4 bases from V and 0 bases from J, with 14 bases in between. The germline V gene has CDR1 SGHDT and CDR2 YYEEEE. The CDR3 consists of 15 residues. CDR3 loop: CASSRKPGNSYEQYF. Here the CDR3 DNA reads TGTGCCAGCAGCAGGAAACCCGGGAACTCCTACGAGCAGTACTTC.

V gene TRBV29-1 combines with J gene TRBJ1-2, with 8 bases lining up with TRBD1. Germline V CDR1 and CDR2: SQVTM, ANQGSEA. The CDR3 runs to 14 residues. Losses at the gene ends were 6 bases for V and 0 bases for J; bases not matched to a gene: 6. The chain's CDR3 is CSVVGQETNYGYTF. The CDR3 coding sequence is TGCAGCGTAGTGGGACAGGAGACTAACTATGGCTACACCTTC. The full variable domain, completed using reference TRBV29-1 and TRBJ1-2, is SAVISQKPSRDICQRGTSLTIQCQVDSQVTMMFWYRQQPGQSLTLIATANQGSEATYESGFVIDKFPISRPNLTFSTLTVSNMSPEDSSIYLCSVVGQETNYGYTFGSGTRLTVV.

The CDR3 coding sequence is TGTGCCAGCAGGATGAACAGGGTGGCTCCTGAAAAACTGTTTTTT. Translated: CASRMNRVAPEKLFF. This chain connects TRBV6-6 to TRBJ1-4, with D perhaps TRBD1 (6 bases). The germline V gene has CDR1 MNHNY and CDR2 SVGAGI (reference sequence). The CDR3 contains 15 residues. V was trimmed by 6 bases and J by 7 bases, leaving 18 bases between them.

The rearrangement uses TRBV6-4 and TRBJ1-5; D call uncertain. Germline V gene lookup returns CDR1 MRHNA and CDR2 SNTAGT. The CDR3 length is 14 residues. The V and J ends lost 5 bases and 7 bases respectively, with 15 bases between them. The CDR3 nucleotides read TGTGCCAGCAGTTTAAGCCCGGATGTCCAGCCCCAGCATTTT. It codes for CASSLSPDVQPQHF.

This CDR3 reads CASSNHRGTGNTIYF. CDR3 nucleotide sequence: TGTGCCAGCAGCAACCACAGGGGAACTGGAAACACCATATATTTT. The chain employs TRBV7-7 and TRBJ1-3, with TRBD1 matching over 7 bases. The CDR3 contains 15 residues. V gave up 5 bases and J gave up 2 bases; unmatched junction bases: 6. The germline CDR1 and CDR2 sequences are SSHAT and FNYEAQ (reference sequence).

V usage is TRBV28 and J usage is TRBJ2-6; perhaps D is TRBD1 or TRBD2 (5 bases each). Trimming cost V 6 bases and J 2 bases, with 11 bases left between them. This CDR3 is built from 15 residues. Germline CDR1 is MDHEN and CDR2 is SYDVKM. CDR3 loop: CASRRRGPGANVLTF. The CDR3 coding sequence is TGTGCCAGCAGACGAAGGGGACCTGGGGCCAACGTCCTGACTTTC.

This clone was recorded a few times. This chain uses TRBV20-1 with TRBJ1-2; maybe TRBD1 (6 bases). Germline V gives CDR1 DFQATT, CDR2 SNEGSKA (reference sequence). The CDR3 loop spans 11 amino acids. V shed 6 bases and J shed 8 bases, with 13 bases lying between them. The CDR3 sequence is CSAGRQVGYTF. As DNA, the CDR3 is TGCAGTGCAGGTCGACAGGTGGGCTACACCTTC.

The gene calls are TRBV7-9 and TRBJ1-2; D ambiguous. The V end was cut by 1 base, the J end by 8 bases, with 8 bases between. This CDR3 has 12 residues. In germline, CDR1 is SEHNR, CDR2 FQNEAQ (reference sequence). The CDR3 spells CASSLDTDGYTF. Here the CDR3 DNA reads TGTGCCAGCAGCTTAGACACGGACGGCTACACCTTC.